The subject of this entry is one TCR beta chain. The sample is drawn from a study of blood T cell repertoires in COVID-19. Study summary: Acute and convalescent COVID-19 specimens originated in the United States, Italy and Spain. PBMCs, B-cell-depleted T cells, or T cells were the source of the cDNA or gDNA that made up the material.

V shed 1 base and J shed 5 bases, with 4 bases lying between them. Germline CDR1 WNHNN, CDR2 SYGVQD (reference sequence). CDR3 size: 12 residues. Original processing notes: Amplification of reference gene primers provided the estimated nucleated cell counts. TCRdb's copy holds only in-frame clones and misses some; the assay was immunoSEQ multiplex PCR. The V and J calls and clone size are taken from that table; D and trimming were inferred from the DNA. This table holds about 64,000 clones, roughly four fifths found once. Sequencing was done on a sample of peripheral blood. This chain uses TRBV10-1 with TRBJ2-3; D is unresolved. The receptor was isolated from a human donor in a cohort sampled during active COVID-19. CDR3 region: CASSELLDTQYF. The CDR3 DNA reads as TGCGCCAGCAGTGAGTTATTAGATACGCAGTATTTT.